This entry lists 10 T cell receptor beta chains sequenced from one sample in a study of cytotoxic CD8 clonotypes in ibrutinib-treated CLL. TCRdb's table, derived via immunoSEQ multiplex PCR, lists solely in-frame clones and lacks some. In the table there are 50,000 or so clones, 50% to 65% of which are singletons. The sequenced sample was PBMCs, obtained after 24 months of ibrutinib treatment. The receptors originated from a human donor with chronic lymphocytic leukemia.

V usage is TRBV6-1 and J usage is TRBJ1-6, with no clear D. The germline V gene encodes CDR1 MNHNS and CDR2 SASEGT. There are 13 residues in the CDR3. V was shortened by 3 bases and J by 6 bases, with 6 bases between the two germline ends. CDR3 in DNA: TGTGCCAGCAGTGAGTGGGGTAATTCACCCCTCCACTTT. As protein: CASSEWGNSPLHF.

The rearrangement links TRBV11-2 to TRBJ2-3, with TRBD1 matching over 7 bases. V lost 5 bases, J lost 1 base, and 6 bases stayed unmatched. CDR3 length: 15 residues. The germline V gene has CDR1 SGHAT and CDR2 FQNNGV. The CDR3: CASSIGQDGTDTQYF. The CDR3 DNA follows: TGTGCCAGCAGCATCGGACAGGATGGCACAGATACGCAGTATTTT. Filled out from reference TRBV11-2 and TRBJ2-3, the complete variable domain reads EAGVAQSPRYKIIEKRQSVAFWCNPISGHATLYWYQQILGQGPKLLIQFQNNGVVDDSQLPKDRFSAERLKGVDSTLKIQPAKLEDSAVYLCASSIGQDGTDTQYFGPGTRLTVL.

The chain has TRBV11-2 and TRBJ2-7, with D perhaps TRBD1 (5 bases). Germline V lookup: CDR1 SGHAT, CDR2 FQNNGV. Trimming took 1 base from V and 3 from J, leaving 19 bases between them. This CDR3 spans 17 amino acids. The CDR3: CASSLVPKGQGRYEQYF. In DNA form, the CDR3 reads TGTGCCAGCAGCTTAGTCCCCAAGGGGCAGGGCCGCTACGAGCAGTACTTC.

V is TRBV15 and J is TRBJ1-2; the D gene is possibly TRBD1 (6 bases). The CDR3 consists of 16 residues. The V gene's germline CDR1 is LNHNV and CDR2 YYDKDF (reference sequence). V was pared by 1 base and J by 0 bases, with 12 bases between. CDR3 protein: CATSRGAGETNYGYTF. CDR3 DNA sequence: TGTGCCACCAGCAGAGGGGCAGGGGAGACTAACTATGGCTACACCTTC.

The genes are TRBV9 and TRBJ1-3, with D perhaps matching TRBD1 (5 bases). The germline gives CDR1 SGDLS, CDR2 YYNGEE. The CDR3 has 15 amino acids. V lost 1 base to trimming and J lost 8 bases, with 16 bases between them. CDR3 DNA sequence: TGTGCCAGCAGCGTATCGCAGCCCCGAGGGGACACCATATATTTT. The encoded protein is CASSVSQPRGDTIYF.

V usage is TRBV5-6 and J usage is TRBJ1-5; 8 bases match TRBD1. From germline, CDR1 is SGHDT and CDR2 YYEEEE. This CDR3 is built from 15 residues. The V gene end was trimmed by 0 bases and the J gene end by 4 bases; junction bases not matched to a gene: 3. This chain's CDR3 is CASSLGTGRNQPQHF. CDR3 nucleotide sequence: TGTGCCAGCAGCTTGGGGACAGGGAGAAATCAGCCCCAGCATTTT.

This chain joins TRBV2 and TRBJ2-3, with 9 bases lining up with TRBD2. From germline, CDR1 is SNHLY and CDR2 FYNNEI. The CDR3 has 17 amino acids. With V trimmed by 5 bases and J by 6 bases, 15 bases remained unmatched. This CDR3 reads CASSRGAAGGARDTQYF. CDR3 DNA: TGTGCCAGCAGTAGAGGTGCGGCGGGGGGGGCCCGCGATACGCAGTATTTT.

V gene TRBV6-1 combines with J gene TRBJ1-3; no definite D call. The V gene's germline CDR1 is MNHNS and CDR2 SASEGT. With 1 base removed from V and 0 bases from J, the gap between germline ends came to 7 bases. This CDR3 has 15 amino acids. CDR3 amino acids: CASSEGLDSGNTIYF. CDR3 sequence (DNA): TGTGCCAGCAGTGAAGGACTGGACTCTGGAAACACCATATATTTT.

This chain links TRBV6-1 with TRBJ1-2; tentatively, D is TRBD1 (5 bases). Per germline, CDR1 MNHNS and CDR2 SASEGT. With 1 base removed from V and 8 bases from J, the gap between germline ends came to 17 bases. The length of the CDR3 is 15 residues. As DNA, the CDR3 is TGTGCCAGCAGTGAAGTTGGGGGGGTAGCTATCGGCTACACCTTC. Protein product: CASSEVGGVAIGYTF.

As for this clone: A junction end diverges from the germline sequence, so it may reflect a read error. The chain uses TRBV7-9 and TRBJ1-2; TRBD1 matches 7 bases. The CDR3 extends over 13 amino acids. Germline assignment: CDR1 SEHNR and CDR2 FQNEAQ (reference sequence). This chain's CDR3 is CASSLRDWTGCTF. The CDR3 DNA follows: TGTGCCAGCAGCTTACGGGACTGGACAGGCTGCACCTTC.